The 32 T cell receptor beta chains presented below share a single source sample, sequenced in a study of cytomegalovirus exposure and HLA in healthy donors. The PCR had 60 Vbeta and 13 Jbeta primers. The method was immunoSEQ multiplex PCR; TCRdb's version includes in-frame clones alone and lacks a portion of them. The sample lists 150,000 to 200,000 clones, 65% to 90% occurring once. Sequencing used PBMCs. All receptors derive from a man over 45 in good health and CMV-seropositive.

The chain recombines TRBV19 with TRBJ2-3; D gene unclear. The CDR3 totals 14 residues. V was trimmed by 8 bases and J by 2 bases, leaving 14 bases between them. Germline loops: CDR1 LNHDA, CDR2 SQIVND (reference sequence). In nucleotides, the CDR3 is TGTGCCAGTTCCCCAGGTTACGCCACAGATACGCAGTATTTT. This codes for CASSPGYATDTQYF.

As DNA, the CDR3 is TGTGCCAGTAAGGGGGTGGACTTTAGCGGGGGCCAGCAGTTCTTC. As protein: CASKGVDFSGGQQFF. The V call is TRBV19, the J call TRBJ2-1, with 9 bases fitting TRBD2. Losses at the gene ends were 7 bases for V and 11 bases for J; bases not matched to a gene: 15. Germline V gene sequence: CDR1 LNHDA, CDR2 SQIVND (reference sequence). The CDR3 is 15 amino acids. The variable domain in full, completed from reference TRBV19 and TRBJ2-1, reads DGGITQSPKYLFRKEGQNVTLSCEQNLNHDAMYWYRQDPGQGLRLIYYSQIVNDFQKGDIAEGYSVSREKKESFPLTVTSAQKNPTAFYLCASKGVDFSGGQQFFGPGTRLTVL.

The V and J genes are TRBV7-2 and TRBJ2-3; D gene uncertain. The CDR3 consists of 15 residues. V was shortened by 0 bases and J by 2 bases, with 9 bases between the two germline ends. The germline V gene has CDR1 SGHTA and CDR2 FQGNSA. CDR3 DNA: TGTGCCAGCAGCTTAGCGCTAGGTACCACAGATACGCAGTATTTT. This gives the protein CASSLALGTTDTQYF. Filled out from reference TRBV7-2 and TRBJ2-3, the complete variable domain reads GAGVSQSPSNKVTEKGKDVELRCDPISGHTALYWYRQSLGQGLEFLIYFQGNSAPDKSGLPSDRFSAERTGGSVSTLTIQRTQQEDSAVYLCASSLALGTTDTQYFGPGTRLTVL.

The V call is TRBV4-3, the J call TRBJ2-1, with 9 bases aligning to TRBD2. The junction had 9 bases not matched to a gene; V was cut back by 0 bases and J by 9 bases. The CDR3 covers 16 residues. Germline loops: CDR1 LGHNA, CDR2 YSLEER. The CDR3 region has the DNA TGCGCCAGCAGCCAAGATCTCGGGCGGGAGGGTGGTGAGCAGTTCTTC. Translated: CASSQDLGREGGEQFF.

This chain joins TRBV5-1 and TRBJ1-2, with 8 bases identical to TRBD1. The CDR3 contains 12 residues. V gave up 6 bases and J gave up 6 bases; unmatched junction bases: 4. CDR1 is SGHRS and CDR2 is YFSETQ in the germline V gene. This CDR3 reads CASTQGADGYTF. Written as DNA, the CDR3 is TGCGCCAGCACCCAGGGGGCGGATGGCTACACCTTC. The whole variable domain, remainder taken from reference TRBV5-1 and TRBJ1-2, is KAGVTQTPRYLIKTRGQQVTLSCSPISGHRSVSWYQQTPGQGLQFLFEYFSETQRNKGNFPGRFSGRQFSNSRSEMNVSTLELGDSALYLCASTQGADGYTFGSGTRLTVV.

The rearrangement joins TRBV7-9 to TRBJ1-1; TRBD1 agrees at 7 bases. The germline V gene encodes CDR1 SEHNR and CDR2 FQNEAQ (reference sequence). The CDR3 has 18 residues. V dropped 5 bases and J dropped 0; count of bases not matched to a gene: 15. Here the CDR3 reads CASSPTRDSQNMNTEAFF. The CDR3, as DNA: TGTGCCAGCAGCCCTACTCGGGACAGCCAGAACATGAACACTGAAGCTTTCTTT.

A single count supports this clone. This chain uses TRBV6-5 with TRBJ1-1; 7 bases are shared with TRBD1. The junction had 9 bases not matched to a gene; V was cut back by 3 bases and J by 5 bases. CDR1 is MNHEY, CDR2 SVGAGI, per germline. The CDR3 length is 15 residues. The CDR3 sequence is CASSYTVSGGTEAFF. The CDR3 nucleotides read TGTGCCAGCAGTTATACAGTTTCAGGGGGAACTGAAGCTTTCTTT.

V and J are TRBV19 and TRBJ2-2, with 9 nucleotides matching TRBD1. The CDR3 has 14 amino acids. The J segment lost 7 bases and the V segment lost 4 bases, leaving 4 bases of the junction unmatched. From germline, CDR1 is LNHDA and CDR2 SQIVND (reference sequence). CDR3 sequence: CASSTGTGNGELFF. For the CDR3, the DNA is TGTGCCAGTAGTACAGGGACAGGGAACGGGGAGCTGTTTTTT. Full variable domain (remainder filled in from reference TRBV19 and TRBJ2-2): DGGITQSPKYLFRKEGQNVTLSCEQNLNHDAMYWYRQDPGQGLRLIYYSQIVNDFQKGDIAEGYSVSREKKESFPLTVTSAQKNPTAFYLCASSTGTGNGELFFGEGSRLTVL.

Only a few counts were recorded for this clone. The V gene is TRBV14, the J gene TRBJ2-3; 12 positions match TRBD2. Per germline, CDR1 SGHDN and CDR2 FVKESK. This CDR3 contains 19 residues. J was trimmed by 0 bases and V by 4 bases; bases with no gene match: 11. The CDR3 reads CASSRWATSGGPSTDTQYF. DNA for the CDR3: TGTGCCAGCAGCCGCTGGGCGACTAGCGGGGGCCCTAGCACAGATACGCAGTATTTT.

The rearrangement uses TRBV7-3 and TRBJ2-5; D possibly corresponds to TRBD1 (6 bases). Trimming cost V 5 bases and J 4 bases, with 14 bases left between them. CDR1 SGHTA and CDR2 FQGTGA come from the germline V gene. CDR3 length: 14 amino acids. The CDR3 nucleotides are TGTGCCAGCAGCACACAGGGAGTCGGAGAGACCCAGTACTTC. Protein product: CASSTQGVGETQYF. Full variable domain (outside the CDR3, taken from reference TRBV7-3 and TRBJ2-5): GAGVSQTPSNKVTEKGKYVELRCDPISGHTALYWYRQSLGQGPEFLIYFQGTGAADDSGLPNDRFFAVRPEGSVSTLKIQRTERGDSAVYLCASSTQGVGETQYFGPGTRLLVL.

The chain joins TRBV4-1 to TRBJ2-5, with TRBD1 as a possible D gene (5 bases). V lost 2 bases to trimming and J lost 2 bases, with 9 bases between them. From germline, CDR1 is MGHRA and CDR2 YSYEKL. The CDR3 spans 14 residues. The chain's CDR3 is CASSQTGYQETQYF. The CDR3 nucleotides read TGCGCCAGCAGCCAAACAGGCTATCAAGAGACCCAGTACTTC.

The chain has TRBV6-6 and TRBJ1-1, with 7 nucleotides matching TRBD1. Germline values: CDR1 MNHNY, CDR2 SVGAGI (reference sequence). Trimming at V came to 6 bases and at J to 5 bases, leaving 9 bases not matched to a gene. The CDR3 has 14 amino acids. CDR3 DNA sequence: TGTGCCAGCAGGCCGGGACAGATGATGACTGAAGCTTTCTTT. It translates to CASRPGQMMTEAFF.

The chain couples TRBV19 to TRBJ2-1, with 10 bases aligning to TRBD2. Looked up from germline, CDR1 is LNHDA and CDR2 is SQIVND (reference sequence). The CDR3 runs to 14 residues. Trimming removed 6 bases from V and 4 bases from J; junction bases left unmatched: 3. CDR3 in DNA: TGTGCCAGTAGAGAAGCGGGAGGGTACAATGAGCAGTTCTTC. Amino acid sequence: CASREAGGYNEQFF.

The rearrangement links TRBV6-6 to TRBJ2-7; 11 bases match TRBD1. Per germline, CDR1 MNHNY and CDR2 SVGAGI (reference sequence). V dropped 7 bases and J dropped 3; count of bases not matched to a gene: 5. This CDR3 spans 14 amino acids. The CDR3 DNA follows: TGTGCCAGCACACCGGGACAGGGGGTCTACGAGCAGTACTTC. Protein product: CASTPGQGVYEQYF.

The rearrangement uses TRBV18 and TRBJ2-2; TRBD1 might be the D (6 bases). The CDR3 is made up of 16 amino acids. Trimming removed 3 bases at V and 2 bases at J, with 13 bases between. Per germline, CDR1 KGHSH and CDR2 LQKENI. The CDR3 is CASSPLTGLNTGELFF. CDR3 in DNA: TGTGCCAGCTCACCGTTAACAGGGCTTAACACCGGGGAGCTGTTTTTT.

This clone occurred a few times. The CDR3 DNA reads TGTGCCAGCAGCTTTATAGGGACAGCCTCCTACGAGCAGTACTTC. This translates into CASSFIGTASYEQYF. The chain recombines TRBV11-2 with TRBJ2-7, with 7 bases identical to TRBD1. Germline assignment: CDR1 SGHAT and CDR2 FQNNGV. The CDR3 sequence is 15 residues long. V lost 3 bases to trimming and J lost 0 bases; unmatched junction nucleotides: 5.

V is TRBV4-3 and J is TRBJ2-1; tentative D call: TRBD1 (6 bases). The CDR3 contains 16 residues. CDR1 is LGHNA, CDR2 YSLEER, per germline. Trimming pared 1 base from V and 0 bases from J, leaving 10 bases between. The CDR3 coding sequence is TGCGCCAGCAGCCAAGCTCTAGGGGGCTCCTACAATGAGCAGTTCTTC. Protein product: CASSQALGGSYNEQFF.

The chain carries TRBV28 and TRBJ2-5, with TRBD1 as a possible D gene (6 bases). There are 15 residues in the CDR3. Trimming stripped 1 base from V and 5 bases from J, with 14 bases between. Germline V gives CDR1 MDHEN, CDR2 SYDVKM. The CDR3 DNA is TGTGCCAGCAGTTTATCCTCGACAGGATGGGAGACCCAGTACTTC. Protein product: CASSLSSTGWETQYF.

The chain joins TRBV6-5 to TRBJ2-1; D uncertain. Germline assignment: CDR1 MNHEY and CDR2 SVGAGI. The CDR3 is 12 residues long. The germline V and J ends were trimmed by 6 bases and 6 bases, with 9 bases remaining between them. CDR3 nucleotides: TGTGCCAGCAGGACTGAACGCAATGAGCAGTTCTTC. Translated, it gives CASRTERNEQFF.

The rearrangement joins TRBV29-1 to TRBJ2-5; TRBD2 might be the D (5 bases). Germline CDR1 SQVTM, CDR2 ANQGSEA. The CDR3 is made up of 14 amino acids. The ends were cut back, 3 bases at V and 5 bases at J, with 16 bases in the middle. The CDR3 protein is CSVEYVNRGETQYF. The CDR3 region has the DNA TGCAGCGTTGAGTACGTAAACAGAGGGGAGACCCAGTACTTC. The whole variable domain, filled in from reference TRBV29-1 and TRBJ2-5, reads SAVISQKPSRDICQRGTSLTIQCQVDSQVTMMFWYRQQPGQSLTLIATANQGSEATYESGFVIDKFPISRPNLTFSTLTVSNMSPEDSSIYLCSVEYVNRGETQYFGPGTRLLVL.

DNA of the CDR3: TGTGCCAGCAGCCCGGCCGCTAGCAATGAGCAGTTCTTC. This gives the protein CASSPAASNEQFF. The chain carries TRBV9 and TRBJ2-1, with unresolved D. The V and J ends lost 4 bases and 6 bases respectively, with 11 bases between them. This CDR3 spans 13 amino acids. Germline values: CDR1 SGDLS, CDR2 YYNGEE. The full variable domain, its missing parts supplied by reference TRBV9 and TRBJ2-1, is DSGVTQTPKHLITATGQRVTLRCSPRSGDLSVYWYQQSLDQGLQFLIQYYNGEERAKGNILERFSAQQFPDLHSELNLSSLELGDSALYFCASSPAASNEQFFGPGTRLTVL.

V gene TRBV7-9 combines with J gene TRBJ2-1; 8 nucleotides line up with TRBD1. There are 19 residues in the CDR3. CDR1 is SEHNR, CDR2 FQNEAQ, per germline (reference sequence). The V and J ends lost 5 bases and 1 base, in that order; junction bases with no gene match: 16. CDR3 residues: CASSPGGQGASFSYNEQFF. CDR3 coding DNA: TGTGCCAGCAGCCCAGGTGGTCAGGGGGCCTCCTTTTCCTACAATGAGCAGTTCTTC.

The rearrangement uses TRBV13 and TRBJ2-1; 10 nucleotides match TRBD2. The CDR3 sequence is 17 residues long. V shed 4 bases and J 5 bases; nucleotides not matched to a gene: 11. Looked up from germline, CDR1 is PRHDT and CDR2 is FYEKMQ (reference sequence). In nucleotides, the CDR3 is TGTGCCAGCAGCTCCGGGTTGCTAGCGGGAGTACACAATGAGCAGTTCTTC. Translated, it gives CASSSGLLAGVHNEQFF.

The V and J genes are TRBV13 and TRBJ2-7; the match to TRBD1 covers 7 bases. CDR1 PRHDT and CDR2 FYEKMQ come from the germline V gene (reference sequence). The CDR3 runs 16 residues. V was clipped by 1 base and J by 0 bases; unmatched bases: 6. In nucleotides, the CDR3 is TGTGCCAGCAGCTTAGTTGGGACAGTGGGCTCCTACGAGCAGTACTTC. Amino acid sequence: CASSLVGTVGSYEQYF.

The V gene is TRBV7-2, the J gene TRBJ2-3, with 7 bases lining up with TRBD2. The germline CDR1 and CDR2 sequences are SGHTA and FQGNSA. The CDR3 contains 15 residues. The ends lost 3 bases at V and 5 bases at J; junction bases unmatched: 8. The chain's CDR3 is CASSFGASGGDTQYF. The CDR3 region has the DNA TGTGCCAGCAGCTTCGGGGCTAGCGGAGGAGATACGCAGTATTTT.

Only one count was recorded for this clone. This chain uses TRBV2 with TRBJ1-4; D not certain. V shed 5 bases and J shed 3 bases, with 10 bases lying between them. Germline lookup yields CDR1 SNHLY and CDR2 FYNNEI. This CDR3 is built from 14 residues. CDR3 sequence reads: CASSSSRSNEKLFF. The CDR3 DNA reads TGTGCCAGCAGTTCGTCCAGGTCTAATGAAAAACTGTTTTTT.

The chain uses TRBV6-1 and TRBJ2-3; tentative D call: TRBD2 (6 bases). CDR1 and CDR2 (germline): MNHNS, SASEGT. The V and J ends lost 3 bases and 5 bases respectively, with 12 bases between them. The CDR3 consists of 14 residues. The CDR3 protein is CASSEGTGVDTQYF. In DNA, the CDR3 is TGTGCCAGCAGTGAGGGGACTGGAGTAGATACGCAGTATTTT.

V usage is TRBV9 and J usage is TRBJ1-1, with TRBD1 identical over 7 bases. The V segment lost 2 bases and the J segment 7 bases; nucleotides outside the gene matches: 5. There are 13 residues in the CDR3. Per germline, CDR1 SGDLS and CDR2 YYNGEE. In DNA form, the CDR3 reads TGTGCCAGCAGCGTGGACAGGACGGGTGAAGCTTTCTTT. As protein: CASSVDRTGEAFF.

The chain carries TRBV5-1 and TRBJ2-1; 14 nucleotides line up with TRBD2. J lost 7 bases, V lost 4 bases, and 7 bases had no gene match. Germline V gives CDR1 SGHRS, CDR2 YFSETQ. The length of the CDR3 is 16 residues. The CDR3 bases are TGCGCCAGCAGCGCGGCGGGACTAGCGGGAGTGAATGAGCAGTTCTTC. Its translation is CASSAAGLAGVNEQFF. Full variable domain (rest looked up from reference TRBV5-1 and TRBJ2-1): KAGVTQTPRYLIKTRGQQVTLSCSPISGHRSVSWYQQTPGQGLQFLFEYFSETQRNKGNFPGRFSGRQFSNSRSEMNVSTLELGDSALYLCASSAAGLAGVNEQFFGPGTRLTVL.

The chain links TRBV6-4 to TRBJ1-2, with 10 bases identical to TRBD1. There are 16 residues in the CDR3. Germline V gives CDR1 MRHNA, CDR2 SNTAGT. Trimming cost V 8 bases and J 5 bases; bases outside gene matches: 14. The CDR3 coding sequence is TGTGCCAGCCACCGAGGGACAGGGGAGTCAGGGTATGGCTACACCTTC. Translation gives CASHRGTGESGYGYTF.

This clone showed up just once. This rearrangement joins TRBV18 to TRBJ2-5, with a possible D match to TRBD2 (6 bases). The CDR3 runs 14 residues. Per germline, CDR1 KGHSH and CDR2 LQKENI. Trimming pared 3 bases from V and 5 bases from J, leaving 13 bases between. The DNA for the CDR3 is TGTGCCAGCTCACCCAGAGGGAGCGGGGAGACCCAGTACTTC. Amino acids: CASSPRGSGETQYF.

This clone was counted a single time. The chain uses TRBV11-2 and TRBJ2-7, with 7 nucleotides matching TRBD2. Germline assignment: CDR1 SGHAT and CDR2 FQNNGV. V trimming: 4 bases; J trimming: 5 bases; junction bases outside the gene matches: 8. The CDR3 is made up of 14 amino acids. The chain's CDR3 is CASSSGTTRDEQYF. CDR3 sequence (DNA): TGTGCCAGCAGCTCCGGGACTACTCGCGACGAGCAGTACTTC.